Described below is a single T cell receptor beta chain sequence and its context. The CDR3 is made up of 18 amino acids. Germline loops: CDR1 LNHDA, CDR2 SQIVND (reference sequence). V lost 5 bases and J lost 2; bases outside the gene matches: 11. The data belong to a study of T cell changes during pregnancy in multiple sclerosis. Clones were read by immunoSEQ multiplex PCR, and TCRdb kept only the in-frame ones, dropping some. Altogether roughly 34,000 clones are present, around 90% being singletons, with the ten largest covering about 0.45%. The sample in question was CD4+ T cells from peripheral blood mononuclear cells, obtained in the second trimester of pregnancy. The chain couples TRBV19 to TRBJ2-2, with 10 bases lining up with TRBD2. This TCR came from a female donor in good health, enrolled as a control in a pregnancy study. Here the CDR3 DNA reads TGTGCCAGTAGTGGACTAGCGGACTCATCACCCAACACCGGGGAGCTGTTTTTT. It codes for CASSGLADSSPNTGELFF.